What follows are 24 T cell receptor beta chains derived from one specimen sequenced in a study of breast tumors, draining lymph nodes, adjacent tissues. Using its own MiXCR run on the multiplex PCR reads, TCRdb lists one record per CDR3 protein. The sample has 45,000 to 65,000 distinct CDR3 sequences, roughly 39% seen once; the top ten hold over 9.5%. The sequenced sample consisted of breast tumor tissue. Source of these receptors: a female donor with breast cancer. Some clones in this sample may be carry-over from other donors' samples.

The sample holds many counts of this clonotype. CDR3 DNA: TGTGCCAGTAGTTCCAGGGCAGGCAACGGTTCACCCCTCCACTTT. Protein sequence: CASSSRAGNGSPLHF. The chain joins TRBV19 to TRBJ1-6; D may be TRBD1 (5 bases). Per germline, CDR1 LNHDA and CDR2 SQIVND (reference sequence). This CDR3 region has 15 residues. Between the trimmed V and J ends, which lost 5 bases and 9 bases, there was a span of 17 bases.

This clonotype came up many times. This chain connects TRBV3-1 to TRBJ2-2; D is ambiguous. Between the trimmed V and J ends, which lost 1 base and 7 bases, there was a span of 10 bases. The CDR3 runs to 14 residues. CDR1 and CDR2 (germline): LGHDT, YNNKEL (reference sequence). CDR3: CASSQVAAVGELFF. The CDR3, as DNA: TGTGCCAGCAGCCAAGTTGCGGCGGTCGGGGAGCTGTTTTTT.

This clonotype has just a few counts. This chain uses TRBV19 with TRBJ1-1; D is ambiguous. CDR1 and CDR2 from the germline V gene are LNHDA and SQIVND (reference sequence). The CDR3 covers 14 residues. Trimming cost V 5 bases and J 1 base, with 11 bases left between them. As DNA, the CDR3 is TGTGCCAGTAGTGAGGGCCCGACGAACACTGAAGCTTTCTTT. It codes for CASSEGPTNTEAFF.

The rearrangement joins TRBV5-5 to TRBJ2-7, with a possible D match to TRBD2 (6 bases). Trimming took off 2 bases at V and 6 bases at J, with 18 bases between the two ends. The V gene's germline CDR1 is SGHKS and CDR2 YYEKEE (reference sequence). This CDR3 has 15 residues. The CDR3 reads CASSFSGEFVREQYF. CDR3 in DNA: TGTGCCAGCAGCTTTTCGGGGGAGTTTGTTCGCGAGCAGTACTTC.

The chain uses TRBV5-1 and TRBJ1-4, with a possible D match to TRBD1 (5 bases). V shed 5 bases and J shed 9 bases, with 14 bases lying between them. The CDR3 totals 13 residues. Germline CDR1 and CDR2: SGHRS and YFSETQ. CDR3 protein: CASREGDGKKLFF. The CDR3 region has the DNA TGCGCCAGCAGAGAAGGGGACGGTAAAAAACTGTTTTTT.

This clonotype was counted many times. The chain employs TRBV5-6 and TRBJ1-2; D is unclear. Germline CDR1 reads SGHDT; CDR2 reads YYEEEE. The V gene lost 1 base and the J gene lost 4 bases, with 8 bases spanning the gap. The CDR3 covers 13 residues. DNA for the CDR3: TGTGCCAGCAGCTTGTCAAACTCCTATGGCTACACCTTC. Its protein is CASSLSNSYGYTF.

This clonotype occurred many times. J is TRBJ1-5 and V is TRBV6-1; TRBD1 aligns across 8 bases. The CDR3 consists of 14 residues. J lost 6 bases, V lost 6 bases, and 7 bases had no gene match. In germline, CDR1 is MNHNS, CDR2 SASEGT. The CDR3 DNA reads TGTGCCAGCAGCCCCAGGGGGCTCGGTCAGCCCCAGCATTTT. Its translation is CASSPRGLGQPQHF.

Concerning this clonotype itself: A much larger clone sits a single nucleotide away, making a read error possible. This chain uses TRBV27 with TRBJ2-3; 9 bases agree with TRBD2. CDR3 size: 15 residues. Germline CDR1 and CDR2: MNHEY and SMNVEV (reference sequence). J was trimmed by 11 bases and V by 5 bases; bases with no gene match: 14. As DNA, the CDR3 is TGTGCCAGCAGTACGACTAGCGGTGGTGATTATATGCAGTATTTT. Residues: CASSTTSGGDYMQYF.

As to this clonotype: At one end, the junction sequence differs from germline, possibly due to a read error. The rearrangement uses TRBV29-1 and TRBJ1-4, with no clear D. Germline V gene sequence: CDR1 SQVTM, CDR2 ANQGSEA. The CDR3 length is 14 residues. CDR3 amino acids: CSVKDSQRSEKLFF. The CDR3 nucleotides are TGCAGCGTCAAGGACTCCCAAAGGAGTGAAAAGCTGTTTTTT.

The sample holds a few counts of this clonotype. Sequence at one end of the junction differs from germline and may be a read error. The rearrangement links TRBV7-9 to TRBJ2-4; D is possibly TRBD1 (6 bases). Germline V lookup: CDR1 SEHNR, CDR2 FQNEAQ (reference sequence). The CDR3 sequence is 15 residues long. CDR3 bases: TGTGCCAGCAGCCTTGGGACAACAGCCAAAAACATTCAGCACTTC. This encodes CASSLGTTAKNIQHF.

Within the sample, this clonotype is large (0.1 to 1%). The CDR3 loop reads CAISELAANEQFF. The CDR3 DNA reads TGTGCCATAAGCGAACTAGCGGCTAATGAGCAGTTCTTC. V and J are TRBV10-3 and TRBJ2-1; 8 bases are shared with TRBD2. The germline V gene encodes CDR1 ENHRY and CDR2 SYGVKD. The CDR3 sequence is 13 residues long. After removal of 9 bases from V and 7 bases from J, the junction contained 8 bases not matched to a gene.

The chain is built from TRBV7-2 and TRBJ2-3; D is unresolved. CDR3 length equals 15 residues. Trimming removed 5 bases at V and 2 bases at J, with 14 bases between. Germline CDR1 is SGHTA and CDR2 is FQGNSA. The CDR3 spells CASSTNTRHTDTQYF. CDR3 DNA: TGTGCCAGCAGCACGAACACGAGACACACAGATACGCAGTATTTT.

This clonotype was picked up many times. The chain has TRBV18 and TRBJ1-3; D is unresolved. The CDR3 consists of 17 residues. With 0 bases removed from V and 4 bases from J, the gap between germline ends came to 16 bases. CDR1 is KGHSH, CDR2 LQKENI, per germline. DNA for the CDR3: TGTGCCAGCTCACCACCGTTGAGTTCCTTCCCCGGAAACACCATATATTTT. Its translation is CASSPPLSSFPGNTIYF.

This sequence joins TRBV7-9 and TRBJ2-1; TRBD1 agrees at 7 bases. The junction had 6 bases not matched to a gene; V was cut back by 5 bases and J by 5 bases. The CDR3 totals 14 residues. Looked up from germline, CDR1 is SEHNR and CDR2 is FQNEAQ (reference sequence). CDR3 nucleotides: TGTGCCAGCAGCCCCGGACAGGTCCACAATGAGCAGTTCTTC. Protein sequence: CASSPGQVHNEQFF.

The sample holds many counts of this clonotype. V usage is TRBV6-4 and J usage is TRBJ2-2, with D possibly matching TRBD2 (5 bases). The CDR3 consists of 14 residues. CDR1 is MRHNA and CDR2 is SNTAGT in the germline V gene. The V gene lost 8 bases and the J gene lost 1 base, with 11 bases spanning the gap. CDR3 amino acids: CASRGTWNTGELFF. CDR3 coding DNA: TGTGCCAGCCGGGGAACGTGGAACACCGGGGAGCTGTTTTTT.

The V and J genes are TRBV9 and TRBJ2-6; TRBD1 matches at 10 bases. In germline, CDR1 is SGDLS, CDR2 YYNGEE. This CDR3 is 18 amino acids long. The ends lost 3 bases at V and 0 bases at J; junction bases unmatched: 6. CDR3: CASSGGTGVPSGANVLTF. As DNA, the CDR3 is TGTGCCAGCAGCGGTGGGACAGGGGTCCCCTCTGGGGCCAACGTCCTGACTTTC.

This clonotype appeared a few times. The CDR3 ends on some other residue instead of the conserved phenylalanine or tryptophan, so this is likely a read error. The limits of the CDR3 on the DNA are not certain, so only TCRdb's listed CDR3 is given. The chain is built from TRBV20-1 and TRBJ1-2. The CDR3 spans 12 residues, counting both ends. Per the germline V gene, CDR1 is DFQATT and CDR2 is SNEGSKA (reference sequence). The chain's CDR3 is CSATNWRYGSTL.

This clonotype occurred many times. The CDR3 spells CSARWQGDTEAFF. The CDR3 DNA is TGCAGTGCTAGATGGCAGGGGGACACTGAAGCTTTCTTT. V usage is TRBV20-1 and J usage is TRBJ1-1; TRBD1 matches at 7 bases. The CDR3 has 13 residues. Germline loops: CDR1 DFQATT, CDR2 SNEGSKA (reference sequence). Trimming at V came to 2 bases and at J to 3 bases, leaving 3 bases not matched to a gene.

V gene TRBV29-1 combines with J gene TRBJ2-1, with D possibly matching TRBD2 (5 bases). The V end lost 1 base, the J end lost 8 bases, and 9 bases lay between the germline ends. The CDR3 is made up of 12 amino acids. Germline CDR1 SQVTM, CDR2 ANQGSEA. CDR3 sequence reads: CSVEGLADEQFF. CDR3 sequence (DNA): TGCAGCGTTGAAGGGCTAGCCGATGAGCAGTTCTTC.

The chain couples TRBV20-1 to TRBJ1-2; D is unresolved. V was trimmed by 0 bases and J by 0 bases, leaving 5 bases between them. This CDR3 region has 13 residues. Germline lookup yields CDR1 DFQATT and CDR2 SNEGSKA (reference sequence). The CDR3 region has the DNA TGCAGTGCTAGAGACATCTCTAACTATGGCTACACCTTC. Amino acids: CSARDISNYGYTF.

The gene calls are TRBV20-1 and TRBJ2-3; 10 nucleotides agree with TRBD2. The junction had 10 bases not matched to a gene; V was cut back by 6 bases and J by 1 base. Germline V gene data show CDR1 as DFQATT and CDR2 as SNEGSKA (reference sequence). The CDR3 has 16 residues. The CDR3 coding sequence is TGCAGTGCCGAGGGGTGGACTAGCGGACGCACAGATACGCAGTATTTT. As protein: CSAEGWTSGRTDTQYF.

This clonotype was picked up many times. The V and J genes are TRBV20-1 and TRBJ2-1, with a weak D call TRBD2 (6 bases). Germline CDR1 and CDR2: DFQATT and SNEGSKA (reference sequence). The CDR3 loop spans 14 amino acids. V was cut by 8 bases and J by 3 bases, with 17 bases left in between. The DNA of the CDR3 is TGCAGTCACCAGACTAGGGCCATCTACAATGAGCAGTTCTTC. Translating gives CSHQTRAIYNEQFF.

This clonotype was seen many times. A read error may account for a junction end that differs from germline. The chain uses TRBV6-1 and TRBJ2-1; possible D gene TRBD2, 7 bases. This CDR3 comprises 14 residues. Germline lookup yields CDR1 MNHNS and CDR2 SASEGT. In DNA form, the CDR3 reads TGTGCCAGCAGTGCTTACCAAAAAGCGGGACATTGTTACTTC. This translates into CASSAYQKAGHCYF.

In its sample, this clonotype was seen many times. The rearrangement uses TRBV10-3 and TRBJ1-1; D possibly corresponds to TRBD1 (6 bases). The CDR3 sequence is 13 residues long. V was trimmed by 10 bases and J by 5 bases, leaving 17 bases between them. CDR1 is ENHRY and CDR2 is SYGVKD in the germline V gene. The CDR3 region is CASTEGGRTEAFF. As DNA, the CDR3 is TGTGCCAGCACCGAGGGGGGCCGTACTGAAGCTTTCTTT.